A single sample gave rise to the 31 T cell receptor beta chains below, sequenced in a study of early T cells in non-severe SARS-CoV-2 infection. TCRdb used MiXCR to reprocess the 5' RACE reads, holding one entry per CDR3 protein. Of some 83,000 distinct CDR3 sequences listed, more than 9% are singletons. The specimen was whole blood, collected at baseline. Receptors were obtained from an adult who was a healthcare worker with PCR-confirmed SARS-CoV-2 infection or an uninfected control (not recorded which).

The chain recombines TRBV5-1 with TRBJ2-3, with TRBD2 matching 13 bases. Trimming took 5 bases from V and 3 from J; bases not matched to a gene: 9. Germline V lookup: CDR1 SGHRS, CDR2 YFSETQ. There are 17 residues in the CDR3. The CDR3 nucleotides are TGCGCCAGCAGTCCAGGACTAGCGGGAGTCTTTACAGATACGCAGTATTTT. Its translation is CASSPGLAGVFTDTQYF.

This chain joins TRBV9 and TRBJ2-5, with 7 bases aligning to TRBD1. The CDR3 is 13 amino acids. CDR1 is SGDLS, CDR2 YYNGEE, per germline. Unmatched junction bases numbered 7, after V lost 4 bases and J lost 7 bases. Written as DNA, the CDR3 is TGTGCCAGCAGCCGACAGGGCCCGGGGACCCAGTACTTC. Its translation: CASSRQGPGTQYF.

This clonotype was picked up many times. The chain links TRBV21-1 to TRBJ2-7; whether TRBD1, the table's D call, matches the DNA was not checked. TRBV21-1 is recorded as a pseudogene. This CDR3 is built from 12 residues. The CDR3 DNA reads TGTGCCATCGGGACACCGACCTACGAGCAGTACTTC. Encoded protein: CAIGTPTYEQYF.

There are a few counts of this clonotype. V gene TRBV12-3 or TRBV12-4 combines with J gene TRBJ2-1, with D maybe TRBD2 (5 bases). The V and J ends lost 3 bases and 8 bases respectively, with 14 bases between them. This CDR3 spans 14 amino acids. The CDR3, as DNA: TGTGCCAGCAGTTTGGGCCCCACGGGGTATGAGCAGTTCTTC. Translation gives CASSLGPTGYEQFF.

This clonotype was counted a few times. V gene TRBV5-1 combines with J gene TRBJ2-7; TRBD2 matches 9 bases. Germline V gene lookup returns CDR1 SGHRS and CDR2 YFSETQ. The junction had 7 bases not matched to a gene; V was cut back by 4 bases and J by 2 bases. CDR3 size: 15 residues. The CDR3 DNA follows: TGCGCCAGCAGCCTCGGACTAGCGAGTGCCTACGAGCAGTACTTC. Amino acid sequence: CASSLGLASAYEQYF.

In this sample, this clonotype turned up a few times. V and J are TRBV18 and TRBJ1-5, with a tentative D call TRBD1 (5 bases). V was clipped by 3 bases and J by 5 bases, with 14 bases between them. The CDR3 extends over 15 amino acids. Germline V gene lookup returns CDR1 KGHSH and CDR2 LQKENI. CDR3 in amino acids: CASSPTRGRDQPQHF. The CDR3 coding sequence is TGTGCCAGCTCACCGACGAGGGGACGCGATCAGCCCCAGCATTTT.

The chain has TRBV25-1 and TRBJ2-7; no clear D gene. Trimming left V 5 bases short and J 3 bases short, with 14 bases between. CDR1 MGHDK and CDR2 SYGVNS come from the germline V gene. The CDR3 has 14 residues. CDR3 region: CASSSNTVGYEQYF. CDR3 nucleotides: TGTGCCAGCAGTTCCAATACTGTAGGCTACGAGCAGTACTTC.

This clonotype was seen a handful of times. The rearrangement uses TRBV6-5 and TRBJ2-3, with 11 bases lining up with TRBD1. The CDR3 totals 15 residues. V was clipped by 5 bases and J by 4 bases; unmatched bases: 5. Germline CDR1 is MNHEY and CDR2 is SVGAGI. The CDR3 coding sequence is TGTGCCAGCAGTACGCCGGGACAGGGGGCAGATACGCAGTATTTT. As protein: CASSTPGQGADTQYF.

This clonotype was detected ten times or more. This chain uses TRBV29-1 with TRBJ1-2; D unclear. This CDR3 is 12 amino acids long. The germline gives CDR1 SQVTM, CDR2 ANQGSEA. Trimming removed 4 bases from V and 6 bases from J, with 12 bases in between. DNA for the CDR3: TGCAGCGTTGGCGACCTAGCCAATGGCTACACCTTC. Its protein is CSVGDLANGYTF.

The chain recombines TRBV28 with TRBJ2-1; 13 bases are a match to TRBD2. The CDR3 totals 16 residues. Germline CDR1 is MDHEN and CDR2 is SYDVKM. Unmatched junction bases numbered 9, after V lost 5 bases and J lost 8 bases. The CDR3 DNA sequence: TGTGCCAGCAGTCCTACCGGACTAGCGGGAGACTATGAGCAGTTCTTC. Residues: CASSPTGLAGDYEQFF.

This clonotype has a handful of counts. The V and J genes are TRBV6-1 and TRBJ1-5; 8 bases are shared with TRBD1. J gave up 5 bases and V 6 bases, and 6 bases lay outside the gene matches. The CDR3 contains 14 residues. Germline V gene lookup returns CDR1 MNHNS and CDR2 SASEGT. The CDR3 spells CASSYRGLYQPQHF. For the CDR3, the DNA is TGTGCCAGCAGCTACAGGGGGTTGTATCAGCCCCAGCATTTT.

This clonotype has only a few counts. This chain connects TRBV2 to TRBJ2-7, with 8 bases aligning to TRBD2. Germline V CDR1 and CDR2: SNHLY, FYNNEI. The CDR3 consists of 15 residues. Trimming removed 9 bases from V and 2 bases from J; junction bases left unmatched: 12. The CDR3, as DNA: TGTGCCAGGGACCGTAGCGGGAATGGCGCCTACGAGCAGTACTTC. This encodes CARDRSGNGAYEQYF.

This chain links TRBV10-3 with TRBJ2-1; 14 nucleotides match TRBD2. The length of the CDR3 is 17 residues. Germline values: CDR1 ENHRY, CDR2 SYGVKD. V lost 7 bases, J lost 9 bases, and 14 bases stayed unmatched. The DNA for the CDR3 is TGTGCCATCAATCCCGGGACTAGCGGGAGCAATGGGGGTGAGCAGTTCTTC. It specifies CAINPGTSGSNGGEQFF.

This clonotype appeared many times. The rearrangement uses TRBV7-9 and TRBJ2-7, with D uncertain. V was trimmed by 0 bases and J by 4 bases, leaving 4 bases between them. The CDR3 has 12 amino acids. CDR1 is SEHNR and CDR2 is FQNEAQ in the germline V gene (reference sequence). The DNA of the CDR3 is TGTGCCAGCAGCTTAGCGCCGTACGAGCAGTACTTC. It codes for CASSLAPYEQYF.

This clonotype was counted a few times. This chain joins TRBV6-2 or TRBV6-3 and TRBJ2-3; no clear D. Between the trimmed V and J ends, which lost 3 bases and 9 bases, there was a span of 16 bases. The CDR3 runs to 14 residues. Per the germline V gene, CDR1 is MNHEY and CDR2 is SVGEGT. CDR3: CASSYSKVPLTQYF. As DNA, the CDR3 is TGTGCCAGCAGTTATTCGAAAGTTCCGTTAACGCAGTATTTT.

The sample holds a few counts of this clonotype. The chain carries TRBV6-6 and TRBJ2-7, with D uncertain. Germline CDR1 MNHNY, CDR2 SVGAGI (reference sequence). Trimming removed 2 bases from V and 0 bases from J, with 8 bases in between. The CDR3 sequence is 14 residues long. Written as DNA, the CDR3 is TGTGCCAGCAGTTACGGGGAAGTCTCCTACGAGCAGTACTTC. It specifies CASSYGEVSYEQYF.

This clonotype has just one count. The chain is built from TRBV11-2 and TRBJ2-1, with D possibly TRBD2 on 5 matching bases. Trimming stripped 3 bases from V and 8 bases from J, with 17 bases between. The V gene's germline CDR1 is SGHAT and CDR2 FQNNGV. This CDR3 has 15 residues. The CDR3 loop is CASSFSGLPGDEQFF. The CDR3 DNA follows: TGTGCCAGCAGCTTCAGCGGTCTCCCAGGCGATGAGCAGTTCTTC.

This clonotype was seen ten or more times. The CDR3 bases are TGTGCCAGCAGCCTATCCCGAGCGGTTGGGTCAGCACAGTATTTT. It encodes CASSLSRAVGSAQYF. The chain joins TRBV3-1 to TRBJ2-3; TRBD2 is a possible D gene (5 bases). The germline V gene has CDR1 LGHDT and CDR2 YNNKEL (reference sequence). V shed 4 bases and J shed 12 bases, with 23 bases lying between them. The length of the CDR3 is 15 residues.

The chain couples TRBV11-2 to TRBJ2-2; perhaps TRBD2 as D (5 bases). CDR1 and CDR2 from the germline V gene are SGHAT and FQNNGV. The V and J ends lost 1 base and 5 bases respectively, with 8 bases between them. The CDR3 has 14 amino acids. The CDR3 nucleotides are TGTGCCAGCAGCTTAGTCCGCGGGACCGGGGAGCTGTTTTTT. Translation: CASSLVRGTGELFF.

This clonotype was seen at least ten times. The V and J genes are TRBV3-1 and TRBJ2-5, with TRBD2 matching over 7 bases. Per the germline V gene, CDR1 is LGHDT and CDR2 is YNNKEL (reference sequence). V lost 3 bases, J lost 0 bases, and 7 bases stayed unmatched. This CDR3 has 16 amino acids. The CDR3 DNA sequence: TGTGCCAGCAGCCACCGGACGGGGGGAAACCAAGAGACCCAGTACTTC. Translating it yields CASSHRTGGNQETQYF.

CDR3 sequence (DNA): TGTGCCAGCAGCCTCTCCGGCTCGTCCGACGAGCAGTACTTC. Translation gives CASSLSGSSDEQYF. The chain employs TRBV27 and TRBJ2-7; unclear D gene. The CDR3 consists of 14 residues. Trimming removed 6 bases from V and 5 bases from J, with 17 bases in between. Germline V gene lookup returns CDR1 MNHEY and CDR2 SMNVEV (reference sequence).

This clonotype was detected a few times. The genes are TRBV28 and TRBJ1-1, with D possibly being TRBD1 (5 bases). The CDR3 totals 14 residues. The V gene's germline CDR1 is MDHEN and CDR2 SYDVKM. The V end lost 8 bases, the J end lost 6 bases, and 19 bases lay between the germline ends. The CDR3 region is CASATHPGGAEAFF. CDR3 bases: TGTGCCAGCGCAACTCACCCTGGGGGGGCTGAAGCTTTCTTT.

This clonotype has at least ten counts. The chain combines TRBV6-2 or TRBV6-3 with TRBJ1-5; D possibly corresponds to TRBD1 (5 bases). V was shortened by 0 bases and J by 2 bases, with 20 bases between the two germline ends. This CDR3 is built from 19 residues. Germline V lookup: CDR1 MNHEY, CDR2 SVGEGT. For the CDR3, the DNA is TGTGCCAGCAGTTACTCGAGGAGAAGTGGGGCTTTGGGCAATCAGCCCCAGCATTTT. This translates into CASSYSRRSGALGNQPQHF.

This clonotype was seen a handful of times. This chain connects TRBV7-8 to TRBJ2-7; D not certain. Germline CDR1 is SGHVS and CDR2 is FQNEAQ. Deletions cut 4 bases from V and 0 bases from J, with 10 bases between. The CDR3 covers 14 residues. Here the CDR3 reads CASSSQPSSYEQYF. The CDR3 DNA is TGTGCCAGCAGCTCCCAACCCAGCTCCTACGAGCAGTACTTC.

The rearrangement joins TRBV30 to TRBJ2-5; 10 bases fit TRBD2. J was trimmed by 4 bases and V by 0 bases; bases with no gene match: 5. Germline loops: CDR1 GTSNPN, CDR2 SVGIG (reference sequence). This CDR3 is 15 amino acids long. The DNA for the CDR3 is TGTGCCTGGAGTGTTAGCGGGAGGTTCAGAGAGACCCAGTACTTC. Residues: CAWSVSGRFRETQYF.

In its sample, this clonotype was seen a few times. V usage is TRBV7-2 and J usage is TRBJ2-7, with 9 bases lining up with TRBD2. Germline values: CDR1 SGHTA, CDR2 FQGNSA. This CDR3 spans 14 amino acids. V shed 5 bases, J shed 3 bases, and the junction held 5 bases outside the gene matches. In DNA, the CDR3 is TGTGCCAGCAGCATTAGCGGGGGCCTCTACGAGCAGTACTTC. It yields the protein CASSISGGLYEQYF. Based on the CDR3 plus reference TRBV7-2 and TRBJ2-7, the full variable domain is GAGVSQSPSNKVTEKGKDVELRCDPISGHTALYWYRQSLGQGLEFLIYFQGNSAPDKSGLPSDRFSAERTGGSVSTLTIQRTQQEDSAVYLCASSISGGLYEQYFGPGTRLTVT.

The V and J genes are TRBV12-3 or TRBV12-4 and TRBJ2-2; the D is unclear. V was pared by 3 bases and J by 1 base, with 12 bases between. CDR3 length equals 16 residues. CDR3: CASSLRVGGNTGELFF. The CDR3 bases are TGTGCCAGCAGTTTGAGAGTCGGTGGGAACACCGGGGAGCTGTTTTTT.

This clonotype was detected ten times or more. This chain joins TRBV12-3 or TRBV12-4 and TRBJ2-1; D possibly corresponds to TRBD2 (5 bases). The V and J ends lost 3 bases and 7 bases respectively, with 13 bases between them. This CDR3 is built from 14 residues. CDR3 bases: TGTGCCAGCAGTTTGGCGGGTCCTTCGAATGAGCAGTTCTTC. Translation gives CASSLAGPSNEQFF.

This clonotype appeared a few times. The chain combines TRBV3-2 with TRBJ2-7. TRBV3-2 is recorded as a pseudogene. The CDR3 loop spans 13 amino acids. CDR3 sequence (DNA): TGTGCCAGCAGCCAAGAGAGCTCCTACGAGCAGTACTTC. It encodes CASSQESSYEQYF.

CDR3 nucleotide sequence: TGTGCCAGCAGCTTGGCGACTAGCGGACAAGAGACCCAGTACTTC. As protein: CASSLATSGQETQYF. V is TRBV5-4 and J is TRBJ2-5, with 9 bases aligning to TRBD2. This CDR3 spans 15 amino acids. The germline V gene encodes CDR1 SGHNT and CDR2 YYREEE (reference sequence). J was trimmed by 2 bases and V by 0 bases; bases with no gene match: 2.

This sequence joins TRBV20-1 and TRBJ2-3, with TRBD2 matching over 14 bases. The CDR3 has 18 amino acids. Trimming cost V 6 bases and J 3 bases; bases outside gene matches: 14. Germline CDR1 reads DFQATT; CDR2 reads SNEGSKA (reference sequence). The CDR3 loop reads CSADRLAGGRSGTDTQYF. The CDR3 DNA is TGCAGTGCGGACCGACTAGCGGGAGGGCGTTCTGGGACAGATACGCAGTATTTT.